A single sample gave rise to the 2 T cell receptor beta chains below, sequenced in a study of control samples from healthy donors and cancer patients. The method was immunoSEQ multiplex PCR; TCRdb's version includes in-frame clones alone and lacks a portion of them. The sample has 250,000 to 300,000 clones, approximately 80% seen once. Sequenced input: PBMCs. These receptors were obtained from a woman aged 55-70 years with lung cancer.

This sequence joins TRBV5-4 and TRBJ2-7; a weak D match, TRBD2 (6 bases). The CDR3 is 13 residues long. The ends were cut back, 4 bases at V and 0 bases at J, with 8 bases in the middle. Germline values: CDR1 SGHNT, CDR2 YYREEE (reference sequence). The CDR3 sequence is CASSRGYSYEQYF. DNA for the CDR3: TGTGCCAGCAGCCGGGGGTACTCCTACGAGCAGTACTTC.

The count of this clone is one. This chain joins TRBV30 and TRBJ1-5, with 8 nucleotides matching TRBD1. From germline, CDR1 is GTSNPN and CDR2 SVGIG (reference sequence). Germline trimming cut 3 bases from V and 2 bases from J; bases unmatched to any gene: 3. CDR3 size: 14 residues. The CDR3 spells CAWSMTGGNQPQHF. The CDR3, as DNA: TGTGCCTGGAGCATGACAGGGGGCAATCAGCCCCAGCATTTT.